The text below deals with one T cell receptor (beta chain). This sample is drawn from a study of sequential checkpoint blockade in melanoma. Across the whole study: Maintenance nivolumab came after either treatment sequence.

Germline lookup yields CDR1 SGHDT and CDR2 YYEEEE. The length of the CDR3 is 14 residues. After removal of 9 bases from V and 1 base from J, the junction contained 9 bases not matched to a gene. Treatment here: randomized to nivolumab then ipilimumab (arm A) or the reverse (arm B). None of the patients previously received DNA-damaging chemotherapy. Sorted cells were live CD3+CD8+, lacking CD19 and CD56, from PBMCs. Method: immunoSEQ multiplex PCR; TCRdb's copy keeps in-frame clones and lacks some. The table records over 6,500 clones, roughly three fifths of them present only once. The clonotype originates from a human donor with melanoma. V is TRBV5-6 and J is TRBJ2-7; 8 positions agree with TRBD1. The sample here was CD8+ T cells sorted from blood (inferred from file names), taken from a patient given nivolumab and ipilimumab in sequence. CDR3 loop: CATYRTGRSYEQYF. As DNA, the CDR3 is TGTGCCACCTATCGGACAGGGCGATCCTACGAGCAGTACTTC.